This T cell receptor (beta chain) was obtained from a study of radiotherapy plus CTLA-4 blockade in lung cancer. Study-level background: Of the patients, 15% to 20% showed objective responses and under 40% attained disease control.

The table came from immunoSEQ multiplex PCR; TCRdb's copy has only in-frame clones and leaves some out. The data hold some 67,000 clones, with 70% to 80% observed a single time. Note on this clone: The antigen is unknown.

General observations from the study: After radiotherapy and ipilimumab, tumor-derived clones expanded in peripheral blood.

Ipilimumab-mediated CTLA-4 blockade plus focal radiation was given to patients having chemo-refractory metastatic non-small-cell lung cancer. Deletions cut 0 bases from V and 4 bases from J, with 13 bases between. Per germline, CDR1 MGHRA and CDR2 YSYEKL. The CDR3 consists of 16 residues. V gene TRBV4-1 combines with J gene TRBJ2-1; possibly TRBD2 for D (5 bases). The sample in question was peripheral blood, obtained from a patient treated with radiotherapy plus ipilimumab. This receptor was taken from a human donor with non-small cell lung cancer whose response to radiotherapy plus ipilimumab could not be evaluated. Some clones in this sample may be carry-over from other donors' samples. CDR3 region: CASSQDFSALYNEQFF. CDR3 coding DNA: TGCGCCAGCAGCCAAGATTTTAGCGCGCTGTACAATGAGCAGTTCTTC.